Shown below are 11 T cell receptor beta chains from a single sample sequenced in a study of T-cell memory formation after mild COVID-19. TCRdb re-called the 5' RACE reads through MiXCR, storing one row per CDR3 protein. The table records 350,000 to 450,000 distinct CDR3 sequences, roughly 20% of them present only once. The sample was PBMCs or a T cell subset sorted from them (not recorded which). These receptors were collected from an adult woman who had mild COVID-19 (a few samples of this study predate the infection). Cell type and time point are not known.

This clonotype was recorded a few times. The chain's CDR3 is CASSLDYAFYEQYF. CDR3 bases: TGCGCCAGCAGCTTGGACTATGCCTTCTACGAGCAGTACTTC. The chain combines TRBV5-1 with TRBJ2-7; no definite D call. Trimming cost V 0 bases and J 3 bases, with 10 bases left between them. The CDR3 spans 14 residues. The germline gives CDR1 SGHRS, CDR2 YFSETQ.

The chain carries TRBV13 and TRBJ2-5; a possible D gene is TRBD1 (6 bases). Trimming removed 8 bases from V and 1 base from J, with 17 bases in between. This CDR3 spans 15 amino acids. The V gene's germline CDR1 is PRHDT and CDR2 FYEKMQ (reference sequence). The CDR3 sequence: CASAQGNSAQETQYF. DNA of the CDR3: TGTGCCAGCGCACAGGGAAACTCGGCCCAAGAGACCCAGTACTTC.

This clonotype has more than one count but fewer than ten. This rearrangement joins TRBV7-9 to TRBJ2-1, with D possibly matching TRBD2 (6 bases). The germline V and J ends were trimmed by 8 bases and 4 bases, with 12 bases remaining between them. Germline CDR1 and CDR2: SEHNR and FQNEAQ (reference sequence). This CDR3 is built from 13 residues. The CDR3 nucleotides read TGTGCCAGCGGCCTAGCGAGGTACAATGAGCAGTTCTTC. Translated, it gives CASGLARYNEQFF.

This CDR3 is CASSQDRLAGGQETQYF. CDR3 coding DNA: TGCGCCAGCAGCCAAGATAGGCTAGCGGGAGGACAAGAGACCCAGTACTTC. The V gene is TRBV4-3, the J gene TRBJ2-5; 11 bases are a match to TRBD2. The CDR3 has 17 residues. Trimming took 0 bases from V and 2 from J; bases not matched to a gene: 5. The germline V gene has CDR1 LGHNA and CDR2 YSLEER.

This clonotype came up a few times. Written as DNA, the CDR3 is TGTGCCAGCAGAAAAACAGGGGGCGCCTCCTACGAGCAGTACTTC. Translating it yields CASRKTGGASYEQYF. The chain is built from TRBV7-2 and TRBJ2-7; 9 positions match TRBD1. The CDR3 contains 15 residues. J lost 0 bases, V lost 6 bases, and 6 bases had no gene match. Germline CDR1 reads SGHTA; CDR2 reads FQGNSA.

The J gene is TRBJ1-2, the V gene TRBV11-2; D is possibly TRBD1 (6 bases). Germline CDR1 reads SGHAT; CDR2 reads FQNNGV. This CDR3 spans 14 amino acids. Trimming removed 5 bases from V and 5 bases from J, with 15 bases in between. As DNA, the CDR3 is TGTGCCAGCAGCCTTGGGGGACAACGTTATGGCTACACCTTC. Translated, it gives CASSLGGQRYGYTF.

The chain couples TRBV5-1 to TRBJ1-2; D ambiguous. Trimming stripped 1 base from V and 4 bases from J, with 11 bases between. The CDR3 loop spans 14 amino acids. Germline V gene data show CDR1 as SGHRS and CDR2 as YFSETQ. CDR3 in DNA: TGCGCCAGCAGCTTGAAGTTTGGGTCCTATGGCTACACCTTC. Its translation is CASSLKFGSYGYTF.

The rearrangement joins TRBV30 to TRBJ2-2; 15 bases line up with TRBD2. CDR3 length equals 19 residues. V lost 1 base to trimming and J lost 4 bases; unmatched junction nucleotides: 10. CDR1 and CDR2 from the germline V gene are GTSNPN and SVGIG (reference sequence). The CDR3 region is CAWSGPGGLAGGLTGELFF. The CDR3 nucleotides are TGTGCCTGGAGTGGTCCGGGGGGACTAGCGGGAGGACTCACCGGGGAGCTGTTTTTT.

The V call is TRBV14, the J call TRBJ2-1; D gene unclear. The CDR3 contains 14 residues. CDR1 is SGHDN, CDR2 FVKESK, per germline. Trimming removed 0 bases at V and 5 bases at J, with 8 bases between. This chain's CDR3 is CASSQETRNNEQFF. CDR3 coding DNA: TGTGCCAGCAGCCAAGAAACACGGAACAATGAGCAGTTCTTC.

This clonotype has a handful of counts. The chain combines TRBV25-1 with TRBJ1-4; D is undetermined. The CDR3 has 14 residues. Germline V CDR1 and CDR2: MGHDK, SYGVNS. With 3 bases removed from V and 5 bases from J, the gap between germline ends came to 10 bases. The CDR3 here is CASSEGRVNEKLFF. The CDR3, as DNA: TGTGCCAGCAGTGAGGGAAGAGTAAATGAAAAACTGTTTTTT.

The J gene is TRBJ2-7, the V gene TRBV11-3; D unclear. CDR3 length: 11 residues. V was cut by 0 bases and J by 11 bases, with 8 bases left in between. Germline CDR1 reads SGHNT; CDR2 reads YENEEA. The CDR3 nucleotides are TGTGCCAGCAGCTTAGAGAACCGCAAGTACTTC. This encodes CASSLENRKYF.